There are a few counts of the clone carrying this T cell receptor (beta chain). Its antigen is as yet unknown. TCRdb used MiXCR to reprocess the 5' RACE reads, holding one entry per CDR3 protein. Seen here are about 900,000 distinct CDR3 sequences, approximately 13% observed once, and the top ten hold about 1.5%. The sample is drawn from a study of identical twins. Whole-study results and caveats: Zero-insertion findings could be partly confounded by invariant cells (MAIT and iNKT cells). High-abundance cord blood beta clonotypes had fewer insertions; memory repertoires showed none.

The CDR3 is made up of 17 amino acids. CDR1 is SEHNR, CDR2 FQNEAQ, per germline (reference sequence). J gave up 5 bases and V 0 bases, and 11 bases lay outside the gene matches. These same records also appear under a second study, on yellow fever vaccine responses in identical twins.

The receptor's source is a young woman in good health. The genes are TRBV7-9 and TRBJ2-5; 8 bases match TRBD1. Source material: PBMCs. CDR3 loop: CASSLAWITGGLETQYF. In DNA form, the CDR3 reads TGTGCCAGCAGCTTAGCGTGGATTACAGGGGGATTGGAGACCCAGTACTTC. The full variable domain, its missing parts supplied by reference TRBV7-9 and TRBJ2-5, is DTGVSQNPRHKITKRGQNVTFRCDPISEHNRLYWYRQTLGQGPEFLTYFQNEAQLEKSRLLSDRFSAERPKGSFSTLEIQRTEQGDSAMYLCASSLAWITGGLETQYFGPGTRLLVL.